Given below is one T cell receptor (beta chain) in context. Sequenced by immunoSEQ multiplex PCR; TCRdb stores in-frame clones only, minus some. The data contain around 130,000 clones, approximately 84% of them seen just once; the ten biggest clones take up around 13%. Germline V gene data show CDR1 as SGHRS and CDR2 as YFSETQ. The CDR3 runs to 13 residues. Trimming took off 8 bases at V and 6 bases at J, with 14 bases between the two ends. The entry originates in a study of blood T cell repertoires in COVID-19. The chain has TRBV5-1 and TRBJ2-2, with D tentatively TRBD2 (5 bases). The clonotype comes from a human donor in a cohort sampled during active COVID-19. Material: peripheral blood. The CDR3: CASLPPGAGELFF. As DNA, the CDR3 is TGCGCCAGTCTACCCCCCGGGGCCGGGGAGCTGTTTTTT.